The 21 T cell receptor beta chains below come from one sample, sequenced in a study of OX40 agonist ivuxolimab in advanced cancers. The table came from immunoSEQ multiplex PCR; TCRdb's copy has only in-frame clones and leaves some out. The sample shows 60,000 to 65,000 clones, around 84% of them seen only once. The specimen comprised CD4+ or CD8+ T cells sorted from blood, sampled in a trial of the OX40 agonist ivuxolimab. The receptors come from an adult with an advanced solid tumor such as melanoma, head and neck, liver or kidney cancer.

A single count supports this clone. The rearrangement links TRBV4-2 to TRBJ2-6; the match to TRBD1 covers 7 bases. Germline values: CDR1 LGHNA, CDR2 YNFKEQ. V gave up 4 bases and J gave up 2 bases; unmatched junction bases: 11. The CDR3 totals 18 residues. The CDR3 bases are TGTGCCAGCAGCCGAGACAGGGAAATTACCACTGGGGCCAACGTCCTGACTTTC. The encoded protein is CASSRDREITTGANVLTF.

V is TRBV14 and J is TRBJ1-2; no definite D call. Trimming left V 1 base short and J 7 bases short, with 10 bases between. The CDR3 has 13 residues. Germline V gene data show CDR1 as SGHDN and CDR2 as FVKESK. CDR3 nucleotides: TGTGCCAGCAGCCAAGCCGAGGTCGGTGGCTACACCTTC. Protein: CASSQAEVGGYTF.

This clone was observed a single time. The genes are TRBV5-4 and TRBJ1-6, with 7 bases fitting TRBD1. This CDR3 is built from 18 residues. Germline loops: CDR1 SGHNT, CDR2 YYREEE (reference sequence). Trimming removed 0 bases from V and 9 bases from J; junction bases left unmatched: 15. The CDR3 spells CASSLVLGRGPNSSPLHF. CDR3 nucleotides: TGTGCCAGCAGCTTGGTTCTTGGGAGGGGGCCTAATAGTTCACCCCTCCACTTT. Full variable domain (remainder filled in from reference TRBV5-4 and TRBJ1-6): ETGVTQSPTHLIKTRGQQVTLRCSSQSGHNTVSWYQQALGQGPQFIFQYYREEENGRGNFPPRFSGLQFPNYSSELNVNALELDDSALYLCASSLVLGRGPNSSPLHFGNGTRLTVT.

The J gene is TRBJ1-2, the V gene TRBV28, with D unclear. The V end lost 3 bases, the J end lost 3 bases, and 8 bases lay between the germline ends. The CDR3 runs to 13 residues. Germline V lookup: CDR1 MDHEN, CDR2 SYDVKM. This chain's CDR3 is CASSFVTDYGYTF. CDR3 nucleotides: TGTGCCAGCAGTTTTGTGACCGACTATGGCTACACCTTC.

V and J are TRBV4-2 and TRBJ2-2; TRBD1 aligns across 10 bases. CDR3 length equals 17 residues. Germline-derived CDR1 and CDR2 are LGHNA and YNFKEQ. The ends lost 4 bases at V and 7 bases at J; junction bases unmatched: 12. The CDR3 spells CASSLHRDRGIGGELFF. Written as DNA, the CDR3 is TGTGCCAGCAGCCTCCACCGGGACAGGGGAATCGGCGGGGAGCTGTTTTTT.

The chain couples TRBV4-1 to TRBJ2-7, with D perhaps being TRBD1 or TRBD2 (5 bases each). The V end lost 1 base, the J end lost 2 bases, and 12 bases lay between the germline ends. Per germline, CDR1 MGHRA and CDR2 YSYEKL. This CDR3 is 15 amino acids long. The CDR3 protein is CASSQAGTAAYEQYF. CDR3 DNA sequence: TGCGCCAGCAGCCAAGCAGGGACCGCGGCCTACGAGCAGTACTTC.

The V and J genes are TRBV19 and TRBJ1-5; 10 bases are a match to TRBD1. The CDR3 runs 16 residues. CDR1 LNHDA and CDR2 SQIVND come from the germline V gene (reference sequence). With 3 bases clipped from V and 6 bases from J, the junction kept 8 bases outside the gene matches. The CDR3 DNA is TGTGCCAGTAGTATCCCCCGGGACAGGGGAAGTCAGCCCCAGCATTTT. Translation: CASSIPRDRGSQPQHF.

This chain uses TRBV9 with TRBJ2-2; D gene uncertain. CDR3 length equals 14 residues. V was clipped by 0 bases and J by 5 bases, with 8 bases between them. The germline V gene has CDR1 SGDLS and CDR2 YYNGEE. Here the CDR3 DNA reads TGTGCCAGCAGCGTAGCTACAGATACCGGGGAGCTGTTTTTT. Translating it yields CASSVATDTGELFF.

The chain employs TRBV4-1 and TRBJ1-1, with D hard to call. V was shortened by 1 base and J by 2 bases, with 5 bases between the two germline ends. In germline, CDR1 is MGHRA, CDR2 YSYEKL. The CDR3 sequence is 13 residues long. The CDR3 DNA reads as TGCGCCAGCAGCCAAGCTGGAAACACTGAAGCTTTCTTT. The encoded protein is CASSQAGNTEAFF.

The CDR3 nucleotides read TGTGCCAGCAGCTCGGTGGACAGCCAGTACTTC. Its protein product is CASSSVDSQYF. This chain joins TRBV5-6 and TRBJ2-7, with D possibly being TRBD1 (6 bases). This CDR3 spans 11 amino acids. Germline values: CDR1 SGHDT, CDR2 YYEEEE. V lost 3 bases, J lost 10 bases, and 11 bases lay in between.

V usage is TRBV30 and J usage is TRBJ1-6, with TRBD1 matching over 9 bases. The CDR3 has 15 residues. The V segment lost 4 bases and the J segment 9 bases; nucleotides outside the gene matches: 10. In germline, CDR1 is GTSNPN, CDR2 SVGIG (reference sequence). The CDR3 region has the DNA TGTGCCTGGACTCCCCACAGGGGGCGAAGTTCACCCCTCCACTTT. Amino acid sequence: CAWTPHRGRSSPLHF. Full variable domain (missing parts from reference TRBV30 and TRBJ1-6): SQTIHQWPATLVQPVGSPLSLECTVEGTSNPNLYWYRQAAGRGLQLLFYSVGIGQISSEVPQNLSASRPQDRQFILSSKKLLLSDSGFYLCAWTPHRGRSSPLHFGNGTRLTVT.

This sequence joins TRBV27 and TRBJ1-4; D may be TRBD1 (6 bases). The CDR3 runs 14 residues. Per germline, CDR1 MNHEY and CDR2 SMNVEV (reference sequence). The germline V and J ends were trimmed by 4 bases and 8 bases, with 14 bases remaining between them. CDR3 DNA sequence: TGTGCCAGCAGTTCCGGGGGGCTTCCAGAAAAACTGTTTTTT. This translates into CASSSGGLPEKLFF.

V gene TRBV6-1 combines with J gene TRBJ2-5, with 8 bases lining up with TRBD1. The CDR3 contains 14 residues. The V gene's germline CDR1 is MNHNS and CDR2 SASEGT. With V trimmed by 7 bases and J by 3 bases, 7 bases remained unmatched. The CDR3 region is CASIERTGKETQYF. Written as DNA, the CDR3 is TGTGCCAGCATCGAGAGGACAGGGAAAGAGACCCAGTACTTC.

V is TRBV7-9 and J is TRBJ1-4; D not certain. The CDR3 runs 15 residues. Germline V gene sequence: CDR1 SEHNR, CDR2 FQNEAQ (reference sequence). Trimming left V 1 base short and J 0 bases short, with 6 bases between. As DNA, the CDR3 is TGTGCCAGCAGCTTAGAGGGTGCAACTAATGAAAAACTGTTTTTT. Protein product: CASSLEGATNEKLFF.

In this sample, this clone turned up once. This rearrangement joins TRBV11-2 to TRBJ2-3; D uncertain. Germline V gene data show CDR1 as SGHAT and CDR2 as FQNNGV. The CDR3 is made up of 15 amino acids. The V gene lost 0 bases and the J gene lost 4 bases, with 11 bases spanning the gap. In DNA, the CDR3 is TGTGCCAGCAGCTTAGACGGCCGGGCCTCAGATACGCAGTATTTT. This codes for CASSLDGRASDTQYF.

The rearrangement links TRBV28 to TRBJ2-1, with D maybe TRBD2 (5 bases). Trimming took 1 base from V and 0 from J, leaving 7 bases between them. This CDR3 contains 15 residues. The germline CDR1 and CDR2 sequences are MDHEN and SYDVKM. The CDR3 sequence is CASSLLGLSYNEQFF. DNA for the CDR3: TGTGCCAGCAGTTTATTAGGACTCTCCTACAATGAGCAGTTCTTC.

This clone appeared a single time. The chain uses TRBV18 and TRBJ2-5; D possibly matches TRBD1 or TRBD2 (6 bases each). Trimming removed 2 bases from V and 6 bases from J, with 10 bases in between. Per germline, CDR1 KGHSH and CDR2 LQKENI. The length of the CDR3 is 13 residues. CDR3 loop: CASSPGGGKTQYF. The CDR3 nucleotides are TGTGCCAGCTCACCAGGAGGGGGAAAGACCCAGTACTTC.

V gene TRBV29-1 combines with J gene TRBJ1-2; D is unresolved. V lost 1 base and J 8 bases, leaving 11 bases between the germline ends. The CDR3 spans 12 residues. Germline CDR1 is SQVTM and CDR2 is ANQGSEA. The DNA of the CDR3 is TGCAGCGTTGAAGCGGCCCCGGGAGGCTACACCTTC. It is translated as CSVEAAPGGYTF.

The chain carries TRBV9 and TRBJ1-3; the match to TRBD1 covers 7 bases. This CDR3 contains 15 residues. The germline V gene encodes CDR1 SGDLS and CDR2 YYNGEE. Germline trimming cut 0 bases from V and 4 bases from J; bases unmatched to any gene: 4. This CDR3 reads CASSVGDRIGNTIYF. The CDR3, as DNA: TGTGCCAGCAGCGTAGGGGACAGAATAGGAAACACCATATATTTT.

The V call is TRBV6-6, the J call TRBJ1-6; possibly TRBD1 for D (6 bases). V was clipped by 5 bases and J by 9 bases, with 17 bases between them. The CDR3 contains 15 residues. CDR1 and CDR2 from the germline V gene are MNHNY and SVGAGI (reference sequence). The chain's CDR3 is CASSLASGGSSPLHF. CDR3 DNA sequence: TGTGCCAGCAGTCTCGCATCGGGGGGCAGTTCACCCCTCCACTTT.

This chain connects TRBV19 to TRBJ2-1; unclear D gene. Trimming removed 5 bases from V and 0 bases from J, with 8 bases in between. The CDR3 is 14 residues long. Per germline, CDR1 LNHDA and CDR2 SQIVND (reference sequence). The CDR3 loop reads CASSEWSSYNEQFF. The CDR3 DNA is TGTGCCAGTAGTGAGTGGAGCTCCTACAATGAGCAGTTCTTC.